This TCR beta chain was identified in a study of OX40 agonist ivuxolimab in advanced cancers. Study background: Age averaged 60 years (range about 20 to 80), and roughly 82% were male.

Germline V gives CDR1 GTSNPN, CDR2 SVGIG (reference sequence). V was cut by 3 bases and J by 3 bases, with 5 bases left in between. The CDR3 runs to 11 residues. Sequencing was performed with immunoSEQ multiplex PCR; in TCRdb, only in-frame clones are kept and a portion is missing. The table lists around 75,000 clones, about 90% of them singletons. The sample in question was CD4+ or CD8+ T cells sorted from blood, obtained in a trial of the OX40 agonist ivuxolimab. V gene TRBV30 combines with J gene TRBJ2-5; perhaps TRBD1 as D (5 bases). This sequence originates from an adult with an advanced solid tumor such as melanoma, head and neck, liver or kidney cancer. The CDR3, as DNA: TGTGCCTGGAGGGACAAAGAGACCCAGTACTTC. The encoded protein is CAWRDKETQYF.